These T cell receptor beta chains were read from a single sample in a study of CD8 T cells in Susac syndrome. Each CDR3 protein gets one entry after TCRdb re-called the immunoSEQ multiplex PCR reads with MiXCR. The sample records about 100,000 distinct CDR3 sequences, around 96% being singletons. Sequenced: CD8+ T cells from PBMCs. Receptors originate from a human donor with Susac syndrome. Each CDR3 is given with its conserved first and last residue. The order of the fields is D gene, J gene, V gene, clone size, CDR3 protein, CDR3 DNA. A D gene is named only where the DNA matches it firmly. Size tells how often a clone was seen (once, few, many) or the class of an expanded clone, and some rows leave it out.

d_gene: NA
j_gene: TRBJ1-1
v_gene: TRBV6-5
abundance: NA
CDR3aa: CASTKGPGRTEAFF
CDR3nt: TGTGCCAGCACCAAAGGACCAGGGAGGACTGAAGCTTTCTTT

d_gene: NA
j_gene: TRBJ2-5
v_gene: TRBV18
abundance: NA
CDR3aa: CASSPAGTLMGQETQYF
CDR3nt: TGTGCCAGCTCACCCGCCGGGACATTAATGGGGCAAGAGACCCAGTACTTC

d_gene: NA
j_gene: TRBJ2-1
v_gene: TRBV5-7
abundance: NA
CDR3aa: CASSLLSGNEQFF
CDR3nt: TGTGCCAGCAGCTTATTAAGTGGGAATGAGCAGTTCTTC

d_gene: TRBD2
j_gene: TRBJ2-3
v_gene: TRBV6-5
abundance: NA
CDR3aa: CASSYSSGSTDTQYF
CDR3nt: TGTGCCAGCAGTTACTCTAGCGGGAGCACAGATACGCAGTATTTT

d_gene: TRBD1
j_gene: TRBJ2-7
v_gene: TRBV9
abundance: NA
CDR3aa: CASSGAQGADEQYF
CDR3nt: TGTGCCAGCAGCGGCGCACAGGGGGCCGACGAGCAGTACTTC

d_gene: TRBD2
j_gene: TRBJ2-1
v_gene: TRBV29-1
abundance: NA
CDR3aa: CSANSGRAIEQFF
CDR3nt: TGCAGCGCTAATAGCGGGAGGGCGATTGAGCAGTTCTTC

d_gene: NA
j_gene: TRBJ1-5
v_gene: TRBV11-2
abundance: NA
CDR3aa: CASSLAVSRQEIQPQHF
CDR3nt: TGTGCCAGCAGCTTAGCGGTTAGTCGACAGGAGATCCAGCCCCAGCATTTT

d_gene: NA
j_gene: TRBJ1-1
v_gene: TRBV19
abundance: NA
CDR3aa: CASSMGTEAFF
CDR3nt: TGTGCCAGTAGTATGGGGACTGAAGCTTTCTTT

d_gene: TRBD2
j_gene: TRBJ2-3
v_gene: TRBV29-1
abundance: NA
CDR3aa: CSVDRLWVAGATDTQYF
CDR3nt: TGCAGCGTTGATCGTCTCTGGGTAGCGGGAGCTACAGATACGCAGTATTTT

d_gene: TRBD1
j_gene: TRBJ2-2
v_gene: TRBV12-3/TRBV12-4
abundance: NA
CDR3aa: CASSPVDRGTGELFF
CDR3nt: TGTGCCAGCAGCCCCGTGGACAGGGGCACCGGGGAGCTGTTTTTT

d_gene: TRBD2
j_gene: TRBJ2-7
v_gene: TRBV5-6
abundance: NA
CDR3aa: CASSLGLAGPTYEQYF
CDR3nt: TGTGCCAGCAGCTTGGGGCTAGCGGGACCTACCTACGAGCAGTACTTC

d_gene: TRBD2
j_gene: TRBJ2-7
v_gene: TRBV12-3/TRBV12-4
abundance: NA
CDR3aa: CASRLTGTSEQYF
CDR3nt: TGTGCCAGCAGACTAACCGGGACTAGCGAGCAGTACTTC

d_gene: NA
j_gene: TRBJ1-3
v_gene: TRBV29-1
abundance: NA
CDR3aa: CSVRALSGNTIYF
CDR3nt: TGCAGCGTGAGGGCCCTCTCTGGAAACACCATATATTTT

d_gene: NA
j_gene: TRBJ2-1
v_gene: TRBV19
abundance: NA
CDR3aa: CASSIGVTDEQFF
CDR3nt: TGTGCCAGTAGTATAGGGGTGACGGATGAGCAGTTCTTC

d_gene: NA
j_gene: TRBJ2-2
v_gene: TRBV7-2
abundance: NA
CDR3aa: CASSQVIRNTGELFF
CDR3nt: TGTGCCAGCAGTCAAGTGATACGGAACACCGGGGAGCTGTTTTTT

d_gene: NA
j_gene: TRBJ1-2
v_gene: TRBV29-1
abundance: NA
CDR3aa: CSVEGAGAVHGYTF
CDR3nt: TGCAGCGTTGAAGGAGCAGGGGCGGTCCATGGCTACACCTTC

d_gene: NA
j_gene: TRBJ2-1
v_gene: TRBV14
abundance: NA
CDR3aa: CASSQGAIVYNEQFF
CDR3nt: TGTGCCAGCAGCCAAGGTGCGATTGTATACAATGAGCAGTTCTTC

d_gene: TRBD2
j_gene: TRBJ2-2
v_gene: TRBV11-2
abundance: NA
CDR3aa: CASSTGTSGGQYTGELFF
CDR3nt: TGTGCCAGCAGCACTGGGACTAGCGGGGGCCAATACACCGGGGAGCTGTTTTTT

d_gene: TRBD1
j_gene: TRBJ2-2
v_gene: TRBV5-1
abundance: NA
CDR3aa: CASSLEGQTTGELFF
CDR3nt: TGCGCCAGCAGCTTGGAGGGACAGACCACCGGGGAGCTGTTTTTT

d_gene: NA
j_gene: TRBJ2-7
v_gene: TRBV29-1
abundance: NA
CDR3aa: CSVVYSGYEQYF
CDR3nt: TGCAGCGTTGTCTACAGCGGGTACGAGCAGTACTTC

d_gene: TRBD1
j_gene: TRBJ1-2
v_gene: TRBV12-3/TRBV12-4
abundance: NA
CDR3aa: CASSLVWGTEQHYGYTF
CDR3nt: TGTGCCAGCAGTTTAGTATGGGGGACAGAACAACACTATGGCTACACCTTC

d_gene: NA
j_gene: TRBJ1-6
v_gene: TRBV18
abundance: once
CDR3aa: CASSPRRVDSSPLHF
CDR3nt: TGTGCCAGCTCACCAAGAAGGGTGGACTCCTCACCCCTCCACTTT

d_gene: NA
j_gene: TRBJ2-7
v_gene: TRBV4-1
abundance: once
CDR3aa: CASSQTGTREEQYF
CDR3nt: TGCGCCAGCAGCCAAACCGGGACTCGTGAAGAGCAGTACTTC

d_gene: TRBD2
j_gene: TRBJ2-2
v_gene: TRBV5-1
abundance: NA
CDR3aa: CASSLEGAGGTGELFF
CDR3nt: TGCGCCAGCAGCTTGGAGGGAGCGGGAGGCACCGGGGAGCTGTTTTTT

d_gene: TRBD1
j_gene: TRBJ2-7
v_gene: TRBV7-9
abundance: NA
CDR3aa: CASSLETGGYEQYF
CDR3nt: TGTGCCAGCAGCTTAGAGACAGGGGGATACGAGCAGTACTTC

d_gene: NA
j_gene: TRBJ1-2
v_gene: TRBV5-8
abundance: NA
CDR3aa: CASSSYREGYTF
CDR3nt: TGTGCCAGCAGCTCCTACAGGGAGGGCTACACCTTC

d_gene: TRBD1
j_gene: TRBJ2-1
v_gene: TRBV4-1
abundance: NA
CDR3aa: CAIRTGGTNEQFF
CDR3nt: TGCGCCATCCGGACAGGGGGGACCAATGAGCAGTTCTTC

d_gene: NA
j_gene: TRBJ2-5
v_gene: TRBV12-3/TRBV12-4
abundance: NA
CDR3aa: CASTPPEQETQYF
CDR3nt: TGTGCCAGCACCCCCCCGGAGCAAGAGACCCAGTACTTC

d_gene: NA
j_gene: TRBJ2-1
v_gene: TRBV11-2
abundance: NA
CDR3aa: CASSLGQSSYNEQFF
CDR3nt: TGTGCCAGCAGCTTGGGGCAGAGCTCCTACAATGAGCAGTTCTTC